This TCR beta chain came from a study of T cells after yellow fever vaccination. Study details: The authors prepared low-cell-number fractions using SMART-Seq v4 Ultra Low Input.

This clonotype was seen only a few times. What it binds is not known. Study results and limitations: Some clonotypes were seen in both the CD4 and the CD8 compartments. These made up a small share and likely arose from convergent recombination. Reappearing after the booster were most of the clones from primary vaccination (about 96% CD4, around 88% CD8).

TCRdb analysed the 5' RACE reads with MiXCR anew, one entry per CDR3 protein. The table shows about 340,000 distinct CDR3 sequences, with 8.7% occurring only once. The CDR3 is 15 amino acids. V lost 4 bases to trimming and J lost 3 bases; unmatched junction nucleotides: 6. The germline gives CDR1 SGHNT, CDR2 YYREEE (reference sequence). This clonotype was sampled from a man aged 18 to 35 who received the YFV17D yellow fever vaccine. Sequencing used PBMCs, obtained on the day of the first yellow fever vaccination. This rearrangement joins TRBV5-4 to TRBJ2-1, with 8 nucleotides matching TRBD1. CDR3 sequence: CASSTTGTGYNEQFF. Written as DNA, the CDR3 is TGTGCCAGCAGCACGACCGGGACAGGCTACAATGAGCAGTTCTTC.